A single sample is the source of the 9 T cell receptor beta chains below, sequenced in a study of cytomegalovirus exposure and HLA in healthy donors. The PCR was carried out with 60 Vbeta primers and 13 Jbeta primers. Clones were sequenced by immunoSEQ multiplex PCR, and TCRdb holds only the in-frame ones, with some missing. The repertoire includes around 130,000 clones, about 8.6% of them detected once, and 5% to 6.5% sits in the top ten. The sequenced sample consisted of PBMCs. All receptors derive from a woman aged 40 to 50 in good health and CMV-seropositive.

The chain recombines TRBV6-6 with TRBJ1-5; D is ambiguous. The CDR3 spans 16 residues. V lost 5 bases and J 0 bases, leaving 14 bases between the germline ends. CDR1 and CDR2 from the germline V gene are MNHNY and SVGAGI (reference sequence). The chain's CDR3 is CASSTGRGYSNQPQHF. Here the CDR3 DNA reads TGTGCCAGCAGTACCGGACGGGGATATAGCAATCAGCCCCAGCATTTT.

The J gene is TRBJ1-3, the V gene TRBV30, with D perhaps TRBD1 (5 bases). Germline V gene sequence: CDR1 GTSNPN, CDR2 SVGIG (reference sequence). V was cut by 4 bases and J by 2 bases, with 6 bases left in between. The CDR3 loop spans 12 amino acids. This CDR3 reads CAWKGAGNTIYF. CDR3 DNA sequence: TGTGCCTGGAAAGGGGCTGGAAACACCATATATTTT.

This clone was observed a handful of times. The rearrangement uses TRBV7-9 and TRBJ1-4, with a possible D match to TRBD1 (5 bases). V was shortened by 1 base and J by 8 bases, with 11 bases between the two germline ends. CDR1 SEHNR and CDR2 FQNEAQ come from the germline V gene (reference sequence). The CDR3 has 14 amino acids. The CDR3 DNA sequence: TGTGCCAGCAGCTTAGACAGGTCGAGCGAAAAACTGTTTTTT. Protein product: CASSLDRSSEKLFF.

This clone was seen a few times. The gene calls are TRBV7-2 and TRBJ1-3; 7 bases are shared with TRBD1. The V and J ends lost 7 bases and 8 bases, in that order; junction bases with no gene match: 17. Germline V gene lookup returns CDR1 SGHTA and CDR2 FQGNSA. The CDR3 contains 16 residues. The CDR3 sequence is CASTPRGGLGPHTIYF. CDR3 sequence (DNA): TGTGCCAGCACCCCCAGAGGGGGCCTCGGTCCGCACACCATATATTTT. Combining the CDR3 with reference TRBV7-2 and TRBJ1-3 gives the whole variable domain GAGVSQSPSNKVTEKGKDVELRCDPISGHTALYWYRQSLGQGLEFLIYFQGNSAPDKSGLPSDRFSAERTGGSVSTLTIQRTQQEDSAVYLCASTPRGGLGPHTIYFGEGSWLTVV.

This clone was counted a few times. V gene TRBV14 combines with J gene TRBJ1-1; the D gene is possibly TRBD1 (5 bases). The CDR3 has 14 residues. Per the germline V gene, CDR1 is SGHDN and CDR2 is FVKESK. V lost 0 bases and J 9 bases, leaving 14 bases between the germline ends. The CDR3, as DNA: TGTGCCAGCAGCCAAGATTTCGGGAGACAGAAAGCTTTCTTT. Translating gives CASSQDFGRQKAFF.

This clone was seen more than once but under ten times. The chain couples TRBV7-9 to TRBJ2-3, with unresolved D. Trimming took off 0 bases at V and 2 bases at J, with 3 bases between the two ends. The CDR3 has 13 residues. The V gene's germline CDR1 is SEHNR and CDR2 FQNEAQ (reference sequence). CDR3 loop: CASSLANTDTQYF. The CDR3 DNA follows: TGTGCCAGCAGCTTAGCTAACACAGATACGCAGTATTTT.

This clone occurred a few times. V usage is TRBV19 and J usage is TRBJ1-1; D remains unclear. Per germline, CDR1 LNHDA and CDR2 SQIVND (reference sequence). The V and J ends lost 6 bases and 0 bases respectively, with 14 bases between them. CDR3 length: 15 residues. The CDR3 spells CASSEPGFMNTEAFF. DNA of the CDR3: TGTGCCAGTAGCGAACCGGGTTTCATGAACACTGAAGCTTTCTTT.

To note about this clone: This sample includes further DNA sequences coding for the same CDR3. V usage is TRBV28 and J usage is TRBJ2-5; 7 bases are a match to TRBD2. The CDR3 contains 14 residues. V shed 1 base and J 1 base; nucleotides not matched to a gene: 0. Germline V lookup: CDR1 MDHEN, CDR2 SYDVKM. In DNA, the CDR3 is TGTGCCAGCAGTTTATCTAGCGGCCAAGAGACCCAGTACTTC. It encodes CASSLSSGQETQYF.

There are a few counts of this clone. The chain is built from TRBV6-1 and TRBJ2-1; possibly TRBD2 for D (5 bases). Trimming removed 6 bases from V and 5 bases from J, with 14 bases in between. The germline V gene encodes CDR1 MNHNS and CDR2 SASEGT. The CDR3 has 14 amino acids. CDR3 coding DNA: TGTGCCAGCAGAGGCCTAGCCGTCGACAATGAGCAGTTCTTC. Its protein is CASRGLAVDNEQFF.